The entry that follows covers one TCR beta chain sequence. Seattle researchers signed up patients amid active infection and tracked them longitudinally. The germline gives CDR1 SGHRS, CDR2 YFSETQ. The ends were cut back, 3 bases at V and 7 bases at J, with 13 bases in the middle. The CDR3 sequence is 13 residues long. This entry comes from a study of blood T cell repertoires in COVID-19. Authors' data handling: Amplification with reference gene primers provided the estimates of nucleated cell counts. Assay used: immunoSEQ multiplex PCR; TCRdb lists only in-frame clones, some missing. That table supplies the V and J calls and clone size; D and trimming were determined from the DNA. The sample includes some 130,000 clones, roughly nine tenths of them seen just once.

The sequencing input was peripheral blood. The receptor was derived from a woman in her 70s with COVID-19, enrolled during active disease. The genes are TRBV5-1 and TRBJ1-1, with a weak D call TRBD1 (6 bases). The CDR3 DNA follows: TGCGCCAGCAGCTCGGGACAAGGCCTTGAAGCTTTCTTT. Amino acid sequence: CASSSGQGLEAFF.